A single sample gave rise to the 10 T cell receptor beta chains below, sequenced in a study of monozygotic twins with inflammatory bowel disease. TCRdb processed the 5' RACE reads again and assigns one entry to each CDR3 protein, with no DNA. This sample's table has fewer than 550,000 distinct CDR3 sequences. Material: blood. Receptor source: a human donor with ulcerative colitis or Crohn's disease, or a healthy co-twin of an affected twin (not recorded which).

CDR3 sequence reads: CASSGTGTGVTDTQYF. This rearrangement joins TRBV19 to TRBJ2-3; TCRdb calls TRBD1, which cannot be checked without DNA. The germline V gene has CDR1 LNHDA and CDR2 SQIVND (reference sequence). The CDR3 length is 16 residues. Variable domain in full (rest from reference TRBV19 and TRBJ2-3): DGGITQSPKYLFRKEGQNVTLSCEQNLNHDAMYWYRQDPGQGLRLIYYSQIVNDFQKGDIAEGYSVSREKKESFPLTVTSAQKNPTAFYLCASSGTGTGVTDTQYFGPGTRLTVL.

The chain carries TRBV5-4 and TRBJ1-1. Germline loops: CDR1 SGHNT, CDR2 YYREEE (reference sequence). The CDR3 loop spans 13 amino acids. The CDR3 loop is CASSLGKNTEAFF.

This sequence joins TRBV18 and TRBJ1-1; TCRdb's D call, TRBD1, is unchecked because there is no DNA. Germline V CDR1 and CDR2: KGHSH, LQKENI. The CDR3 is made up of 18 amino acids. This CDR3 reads CASSPLGQGASWNTEAFF.

The CDR3 loop is CASSLVLTGGHGYTF. The chain uses TRBV5-6 and TRBJ1-2; the TCRdb call, TRBD1, lacks DNA for checking. This CDR3 has 15 amino acids. The germline CDR1 and CDR2 sequences are SGHDT and YYEEEE.

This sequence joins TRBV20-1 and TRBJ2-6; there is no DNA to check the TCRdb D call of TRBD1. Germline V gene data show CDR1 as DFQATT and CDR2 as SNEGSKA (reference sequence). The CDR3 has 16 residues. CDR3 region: CSARLDRVSGANVLTF.

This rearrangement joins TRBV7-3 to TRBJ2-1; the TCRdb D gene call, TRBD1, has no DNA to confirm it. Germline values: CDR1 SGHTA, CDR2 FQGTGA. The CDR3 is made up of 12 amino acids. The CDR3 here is CASSSPMGEQFF.

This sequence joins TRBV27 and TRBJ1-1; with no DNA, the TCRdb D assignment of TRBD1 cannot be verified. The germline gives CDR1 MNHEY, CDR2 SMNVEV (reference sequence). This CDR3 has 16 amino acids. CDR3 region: CASSLRGRQSNTEAFF.

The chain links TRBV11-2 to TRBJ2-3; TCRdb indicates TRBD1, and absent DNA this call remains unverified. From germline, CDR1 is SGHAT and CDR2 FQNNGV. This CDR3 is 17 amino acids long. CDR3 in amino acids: CASSLETRGGREDTQYF.

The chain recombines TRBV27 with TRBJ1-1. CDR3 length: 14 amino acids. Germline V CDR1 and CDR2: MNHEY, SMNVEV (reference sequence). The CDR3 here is CASSLVQTNTEAFF.

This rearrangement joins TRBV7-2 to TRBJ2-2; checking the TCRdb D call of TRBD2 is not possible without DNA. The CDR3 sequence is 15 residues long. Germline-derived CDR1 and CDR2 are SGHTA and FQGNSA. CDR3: CASSPNTAGSGELFF.